The entry below describes one T cell receptor beta chain. Clones were read by immunoSEQ multiplex PCR, and TCRdb kept only the in-frame ones, dropping some. Of approximately 280,000 clones in the sample, around 87% were seen once. This sample stems from a study of blood T cell repertoires in COVID-19. Study-level background: Acute and convalescent COVID-19 specimens originated in the United States, Italy and Spain. T cells, B-cell-depleted T cells, or PBMCs provided the cDNA or gDNA that served as material.

Germline V lookup: CDR1 MNHEY, CDR2 SVGEGT. V lost 2 bases and J lost 4; bases outside the gene matches: 10. CDR3 length equals 17 residues. Participants, 18 to 89 years old, spanned 25 or so US areas. In assigning cohorts, the study relied on participant-reported clinical history. The TCR was taken from a young woman with acute COVID-19. The sample was PBMCs or T cells enriched from blood (not recorded which). The V gene is TRBV6-2 or TRBV6-3, the J gene TRBJ2-3; TRBD1 agrees at 9 bases. The CDR3 loop reads CASSYGTGLLRADTQYF. The CDR3 bases are TGTGCCAGCAGTTACGGGACAGGGCTACTCCGGGCAGATACGCAGTATTTT.